This T cell receptor (beta chain) was captured in a study of blood T cell repertoires in COVID-19. Assay used: immunoSEQ multiplex PCR; TCRdb lists only in-frame clones, some missing. The sample records some 150,000 clones, about three quarters being singletons. The sample consisted of peripheral blood. The clonotype was recovered from a woman between 45 and 65 years old with active or convalescent COVID-19.

The CDR3 nucleotides are TGTGCCAGCAGCTTAAGCGGGAGGTTCACAGATACGCAGTATTTT. This encodes CASSLSGRFTDTQYF. The chain carries TRBV7-3 and TRBJ2-3, with TRBD2 identical over 8 bases. CDR1 SGHTA and CDR2 FQGTGA come from the germline V gene. This CDR3 has 15 residues. V lost 1 base, J lost 2 bases, and 2 bases stayed unmatched.